This is a list of T cell receptor beta chains from one sample in a study of cytomegalovirus exposure and HLA in healthy donors. Assay: immunoSEQ multiplex PCR; the TCRdb copy retains only in-frame clones and omits some. The data show over 100,000 clones, with around three quarters seen just once and roughly 3% held by the top ten. Sequencing was done on a sample of PBMCs. These receptors were collected from a woman aged 18 to 35 in good health and CMV-seropositive. Each CDR3 is given with its conserved first and last residue. Each record gives: CDR3 protein, CDR3 DNA, V gene, D gene, clone size, J gene. A D gene is named only where the DNA matches it firmly. Clone size is shown for a subset of rows, as once, few, many or a class of expanded clone.

CDR3: CASSFVREGSYEQYF
DNA: TGTGCCAGCAGCTTCGTACGGGAGGGATCTTACGAGCAGTACTTC
V: TRBV7-9
D: TRBD2
size: .
J: TRBJ2-7

CDR3: CASSKGLRAETQYF
DNA: TGTGCCAGCAGTAAGGGACTAAGGGCAGAGACCCAGTACTTC
V: TRBV27
D: TRBD2
size: .
J: TRBJ2-5

CDR3: CAISGQGGQYF
DNA: TGTGCCATCAGTGGTCAGGGGGGGCAGTACTTC
V: TRBV10-3
D: .
size: few
J: TRBJ2-7

CDR3: CASSPLGGRETQYF
DNA: TGTGCCAGCAGCCCCCTTGGAGGGAGGGAGACCCAGTACTTC
V: TRBV11-2
D: .
size: .
J: TRBJ2-5

CDR3: CASSATSGRIYNEQFF
DNA: TGTGCCAGCAGCGCAACTAGCGGGAGGATCTACAATGAGCAGTTCTTC
V: TRBV9
D: TRBD2
size: .
J: TRBJ2-1

CDR3: CASSSGRGVYEQYF
DNA: TGTGCCAGCAGCTCGGGCAGGGGGGTATACGAGCAGTACTTC
V: TRBV7-6
D: .
size: .
J: TRBJ2-7

CDR3: CASRRTSGYEQYF
DNA: TGTGCCAGCAGACGGACTAGCGGTTACGAGCAGTACTTC
V: TRBV7-9
D: TRBD2
size: .
J: TRBJ2-7

CDR3: CASSFPGTGGTEAFF
DNA: TGTGCCAGCAGTTTCCCAGGGACAGGGGGCACTGAAGCTTTCTTT
V: TRBV6-9
D: TRBD1
size: .
J: TRBJ1-1

CDR3: CATHPRSSYNSPLHF
DNA: TGTGCCACCCACCCCCGGAGCTCCTATAATTCACCCCTCCACTTT
V: TRBV28
D: .
size: .
J: TRBJ1-6

CDR3: CASGSRSSSYEQYF
DNA: TGTGCCAGCGGTAGTAGGAGTTCCTCCTACGAGCAGTACTTC
V: TRBV2
D: .
size: few
J: TRBJ2-7

CDR3: CAISDSPRGEQFF
DNA: TGTGCCATCAGTGATAGCCCCAGGGGAGAGCAGTTCTTC
V: TRBV10-3
D: .
size: .
J: TRBJ2-1

CDR3: CASSQVGGETQYF
DNA: TGCGCCAGCAGCCAAGTGGGGGGTGAGACCCAGTACTTC
V: TRBV4-1
D: .
size: .
J: TRBJ2-5

CDR3: CASSLGVSGGRLNEKLFF
DNA: TGTGCCAGCAGCTTAGGTGTTTCCGGGGGTCGGCTAAATGAAAAACTGTTTTTT
V: TRBV7-9
D: .
size: .
J: TRBJ1-4

CDR3: CSSSLAGRNDGLYYEQYF
DNA: TGTTCCAGCAGCTTAGCGGGGAGAAATGACGGACTCTACTACGAGCAGTACTTC
V: TRBV7-9
D: TRBD2
size: .
J: TRBJ2-7

CDR3: CASSPGTGSTYEQYF
DNA: TGTGCCAGCTCACCGGGGACAGGGTCCACCTACGAGCAGTACTTC
V: TRBV18
D: TRBD1
size: few
J: TRBJ2-7

CDR3: CAWNPQGTQYF
DNA: TGTGCCTGGAACCCTCAGGGTACGCAGTATTTT
V: TRBV30
D: .
size: once
J: TRBJ2-3

CDR3: CASDPGGKGTYNEQFF
DNA: TGTGCTAGTGACCCCGGGGGTAAGGGGACCTACAATGAGCAGTTCTTC
V: TRBV12-5
D: .
size: .
J: TRBJ2-1

CDR3: CSALEVSEQYF
DNA: TGCAGTGCTCTAGAGGTATCCGAGCAGTACTTC
V: TRBV20-1
D: .
size: .
J: TRBJ2-7

CDR3: CSSSPGNIQYF
DNA: TGTTCCAGCAGCCCGGGGAACATTCAGTACTTC
V: TRBV7-9
D: .
size: .
J: TRBJ2-4

CDR3: CASTLQGIMDTIYF
DNA: TGTGCCAGCACCCTACAGGGGATAATGGACACCATATATTTT
V: TRBV28
D: TRBD1
size: .
J: TRBJ1-3

CDR3: CASSARQLMNTEAFF
DNA: TGTGCCAGTAGTGCTCGACAGCTTATGAACACTGAAGCTTTCTTT
V: TRBV19
D: .
size: .
J: TRBJ1-1

CDR3: CASSLGGQGEEKLFF
DNA: TGCGCCAGCAGCTTGGGAGGACAGGGCGAAGAAAAACTGTTTTTT
V: TRBV5-1
D: TRBD1
size: .
J: TRBJ1-4

CDR3: CASSGTGDREQYF
DNA: TGTGCCAGCAGTGGTACCGGGGATCGCGAGCAGTACTTC
V: TRBV6-1
D: .
size: .
J: TRBJ2-7

CDR3: CASSTGGATQYF
DNA: TGTGCCAGCAGCACAGGGGGCGCGACCCAGTACTTC
V: TRBV11-1
D: TRBD1
size: few
J: TRBJ2-5

CDR3: CASSFKGTGYQPQHF
DNA: TGTGCCAGCAGCTTCAAAGGGACAGGGTACCAGCCCCAGCATTTT
V: TRBV7-2
D: TRBD1
size: .
J: TRBJ1-5

CDR3: CASSQSVTGYEQYF
DNA: TGTGCCAGCAGCCAATCCGTGACGGGCTACGAGCAGTACTTC
V: TRBV14
D: .
size: .
J: TRBJ2-7

CDR3: CASSVSLAGGSYEQYF
DNA: TGTGCCAGTAGTGTCTCGCTAGCGGGGGGGTCCTACGAGCAGTACTTC
V: TRBV19
D: TRBD2
size: .
J: TRBJ2-7

CDR3: CASSSRDRGRIWADTQYF
DNA: TGTGCCAGCAGCTCCCGGGACAGGGGGCGCATTTGGGCAGATACGCAGTATTTT
V: TRBV9
D: TRBD1
size: .
J: TRBJ2-3

CDR3: CASRRETEAFF
DNA: TGTGCCAGCAGACGCGAGACTGAAGCTTTCTTT
V: TRBV28
D: .
size: .
J: TRBJ1-1

CDR3: CASSLLGGIGELFF
DNA: TGTGCCAGCAGCTTATTAGGGGGAATCGGGGAGCTGTTTTTT
V: TRBV7-2
D: .
size: .
J: TRBJ2-2

CDR3: CASSGAGGQTEAFF
DNA: TGTGCCAGCAGCGGGGCCGGGGGGCAAACTGAAGCTTTCTTT
V: TRBV5-4
D: .
size: .
J: TRBJ1-1

CDR3: CASSRSQTAIYGYTF
DNA: TGTGCCAGCAGCAGGAGCCAGACAGCAATCTATGGCTACACCTTC
V: TRBV28
D: .
size: few
J: TRBJ1-2

CDR3: CASSLALGGDVDEQFF
DNA: TGTGCCAGCAGCTTAGCGCTCGGGGGAGATGTCGATGAGCAGTTCTTC
V: TRBV7-9
D: .
size: .
J: TRBJ2-1

CDR3: CASSSTGTPNTEAFF
DNA: TGTGCCAGCAGTTCGACCGGGACACCGAACACTGAAGCTTTCTTT
V: TRBV28
D: .
size: once
J: TRBJ1-1

CDR3: CASSLGGGIQETQYF
DNA: TGTGCCAGCAGCCTTGGGGGGGGAATTCAAGAGACCCAGTACTTC
V: TRBV27
D: TRBD2
size: .
J: TRBJ2-5

CDR3: CASSLVKAGYGYTF
DNA: TGTGCCAGCAGCTTAGTGAAGGCAGGCTATGGCTACACCTTC
V: TRBV7-9
D: .
size: .
J: TRBJ1-2

CDR3: CASSLDQEPYEQYF
DNA: TGTGCCAGCAGCTTAGATCAGGAACCCTACGAGCAGTACTTC
V: TRBV5-4
D: .
size: .
J: TRBJ2-7

CDR3: CASSYSNREETQYF
DNA: TGTGCCAGCAGTTACTCGAACAGGGAAGAGACCCAGTACTTC
V: TRBV6-5
D: .
size: few
J: TRBJ2-5

CDR3: CASEDRGLLETQYF
DNA: TGTGCCAGCGAAGACAGGGGCTTGCTGGAGACCCAGTACTTC
V: TRBV21-1
D: .
size: .
J: TRBJ2-5

CDR3: CAWSSSNTIYF
DNA: TGTGCCTGGAGTTCTTCAAACACCATATATTTT
V: TRBV30
D: .
size: .
J: TRBJ1-3

CDR3: CASRTSGSLSQETQYF
DNA: TGTGCCAGCAGGACTAGCGGGAGTCTTTCCCAAGAGACCCAGTACTTC
V: TRBV27
D: TRBD2
size: .
J: TRBJ2-5

CDR3: CASSLIPGEQYF
DNA: TGTGCCAGCAGCTTGATTCCCGGGGAGCAGTACTTC
V: TRBV5-4
D: .
size: once
J: TRBJ2-7

CDR3: CASSPRSSNQPQHF
DNA: TGTGCCAGCAGTCCCAGGTCCAGCAATCAGCCCCAGCATTTT
V: TRBV6-1
D: .
size: .
J: TRBJ1-5

CDR3: CASSLGPLRRQGRSYEQYF
DNA: TGCGCCAGCAGCTTGGGACCCCTCAGACGACAGGGGCGCTCCTACGAGCAGTACTTC
V: TRBV5-1
D: TRBD1
size: .
J: TRBJ2-7

CDR3: CASSGTVGNTIYF
DNA: TGTGCCAGCAGCGGGACAGTAGGAAACACCATATATTTT
V: TRBV6-1
D: TRBD1
size: .
J: TRBJ1-3

CDR3: CASSSQGFSNQPQHF
DNA: TGTGCCAGCAGCTCGCAGGGCTTTAGCAATCAGCCCCAGCATTTT
V: TRBV5-8
D: .
size: .
J: TRBJ1-5

CDR3: CASSEQSYEQYF
DNA: TGCGCCAGCAGCGAACAGTCCTACGAGCAGTACTTC
V: TRBV5-1
D: .
size: .
J: TRBJ2-7

CDR3: CASSFLQGDNQPQHF
DNA: TGTGCCAGCAGCTTCTTACAGGGGGACAATCAGCCCCAGCATTTT
V: TRBV5-6
D: TRBD1
size: .
J: TRBJ1-5

CDR3: CASSTKTRQGPEQYF
DNA: TGTGCCAGCAGCACCAAAACTAGACAGGGACCCGAGCAGTACTTC
V: TRBV6-5
D: TRBD1
size: .
J: TRBJ2-7

CDR3: CASSSGPGRETQYF
DNA: TGTGCCAGCAGTTCCGGACCGGGAAGGGAGACCCAGTACTTC
V: TRBV7-9
D: .
size: .
J: TRBJ2-5

CDR3: CASSPGQGSGNTIYF
DNA: TGTGCCAGCAGCCCGGGACAGGGGTCTGGAAACACCATATATTTT
V: TRBV5-4
D: TRBD1
size: .
J: TRBJ1-3

CDR3: CASSTGGIYEQYF
DNA: TGTGCCAGCAGTACAGGGGGAATCTACGAGCAGTACTTC
V: TRBV6-5
D: TRBD1
size: .
J: TRBJ2-7

CDR3: CAWSLTGRETQYF
DNA: TGTGCCTGGAGTCTCACAGGGAGAGAGACCCAGTACTTC
V: TRBV30
D: .
size: once
J: TRBJ2-5